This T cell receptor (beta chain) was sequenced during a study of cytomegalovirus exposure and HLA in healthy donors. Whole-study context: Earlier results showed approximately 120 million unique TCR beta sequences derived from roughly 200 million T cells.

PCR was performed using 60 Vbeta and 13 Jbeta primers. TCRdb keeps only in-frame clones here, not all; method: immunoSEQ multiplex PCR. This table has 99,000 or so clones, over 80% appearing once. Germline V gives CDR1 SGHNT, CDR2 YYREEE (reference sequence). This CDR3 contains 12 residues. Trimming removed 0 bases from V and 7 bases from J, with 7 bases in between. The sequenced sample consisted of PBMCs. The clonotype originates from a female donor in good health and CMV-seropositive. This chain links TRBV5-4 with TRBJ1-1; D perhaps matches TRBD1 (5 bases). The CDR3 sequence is CASSLDRFEAFF. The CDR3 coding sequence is TGTGCCAGCAGCTTGGACAGGTTTGAAGCTTTCTTT.